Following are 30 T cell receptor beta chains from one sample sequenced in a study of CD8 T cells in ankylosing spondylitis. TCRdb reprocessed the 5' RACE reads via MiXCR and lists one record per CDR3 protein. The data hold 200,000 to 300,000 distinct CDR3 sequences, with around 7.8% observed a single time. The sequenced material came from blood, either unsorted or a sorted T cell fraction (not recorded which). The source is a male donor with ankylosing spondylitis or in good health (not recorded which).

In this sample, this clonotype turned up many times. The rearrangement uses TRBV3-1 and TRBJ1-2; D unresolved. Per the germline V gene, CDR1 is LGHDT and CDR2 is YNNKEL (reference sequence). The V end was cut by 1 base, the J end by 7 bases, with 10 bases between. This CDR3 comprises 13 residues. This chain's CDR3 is CASSQVADLGYTF. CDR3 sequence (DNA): TGTGCCAGCAGCCAAGTGGCAGACCTTGGCTACACCTTC.

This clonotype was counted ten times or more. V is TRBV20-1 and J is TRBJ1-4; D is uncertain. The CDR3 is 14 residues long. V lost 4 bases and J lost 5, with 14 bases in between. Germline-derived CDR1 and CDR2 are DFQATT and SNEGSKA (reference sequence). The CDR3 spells CSANQRPENEKLFF. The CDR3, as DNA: TGCAGTGCTAACCAAAGACCGGAGAATGAAAAACTGTTTTTT.

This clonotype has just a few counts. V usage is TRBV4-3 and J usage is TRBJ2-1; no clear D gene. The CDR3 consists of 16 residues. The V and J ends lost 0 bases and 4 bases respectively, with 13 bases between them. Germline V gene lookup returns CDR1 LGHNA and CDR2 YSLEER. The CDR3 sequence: CASSQDSSPTYNEQFF. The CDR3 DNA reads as TGCGCCAGCAGCCAAGATAGCTCACCTACATACAATGAGCAGTTCTTC.

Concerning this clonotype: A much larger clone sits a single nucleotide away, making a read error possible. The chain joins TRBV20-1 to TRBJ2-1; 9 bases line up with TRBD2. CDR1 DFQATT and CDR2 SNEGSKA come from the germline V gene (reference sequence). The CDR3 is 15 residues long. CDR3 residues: CCARDLAGGNNEQFF. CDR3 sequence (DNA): TGCTGTGCTAGAGATCTCGCGGGAGGGAACAATGAGCAGTTCTTC.

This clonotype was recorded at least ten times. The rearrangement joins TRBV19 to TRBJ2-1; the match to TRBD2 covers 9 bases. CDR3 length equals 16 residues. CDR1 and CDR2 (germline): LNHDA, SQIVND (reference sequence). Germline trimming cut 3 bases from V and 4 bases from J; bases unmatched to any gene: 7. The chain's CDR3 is CASSIGAGGIYNEQFF. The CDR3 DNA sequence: TGTGCCAGTAGTATCGGGGCGGGGGGGATATACAATGAGCAGTTCTTC.

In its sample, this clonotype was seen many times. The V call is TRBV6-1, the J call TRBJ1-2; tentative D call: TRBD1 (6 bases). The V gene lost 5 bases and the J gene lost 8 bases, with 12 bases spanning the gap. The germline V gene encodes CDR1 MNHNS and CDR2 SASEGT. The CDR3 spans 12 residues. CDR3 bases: TGTGCCAGCAGTACAGGGTATGAGGGCTACACCTTC. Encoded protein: CASSTGYEGYTF.

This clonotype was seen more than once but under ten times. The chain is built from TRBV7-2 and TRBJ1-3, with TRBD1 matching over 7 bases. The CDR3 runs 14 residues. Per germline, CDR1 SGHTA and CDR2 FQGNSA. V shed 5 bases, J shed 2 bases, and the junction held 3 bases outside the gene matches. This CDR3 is CASSMGQPGNTIYF. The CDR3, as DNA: TGTGCCAGCAGCATGGGACAGCCTGGAAACACCATATATTTT.

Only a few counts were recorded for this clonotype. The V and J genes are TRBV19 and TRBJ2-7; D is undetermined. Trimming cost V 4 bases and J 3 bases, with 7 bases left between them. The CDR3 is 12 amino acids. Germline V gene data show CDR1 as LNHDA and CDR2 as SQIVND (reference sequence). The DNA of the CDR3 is TGTGCCAGTAGTAGTAGTCGCTACGAGCAGTACTTC. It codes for CASSSSRYEQYF.

The CDR3 protein is CSVVAGGFYEQFF. The CDR3 nucleotides are TGCAGCGTTGTAGCGGGAGGGTTTTATGAGCAGTTCTTC. The chain has TRBV29-1 and TRBJ2-1; 11 nucleotides agree with TRBD2. The V segment lost 4 bases and the J segment 8 bases; nucleotides outside the gene matches: 4. CDR1 and CDR2 from the germline V gene are SQVTM and ANQGSEA. This CDR3 comprises 13 residues.

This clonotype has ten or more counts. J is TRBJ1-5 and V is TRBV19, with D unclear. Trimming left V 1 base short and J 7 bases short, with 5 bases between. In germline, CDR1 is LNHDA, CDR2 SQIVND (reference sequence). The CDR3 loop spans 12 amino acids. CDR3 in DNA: TGTGCCAGTAGTATAGGCCCCCAGCCCCAGCATTTT. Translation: CASSIGPQPQHF.

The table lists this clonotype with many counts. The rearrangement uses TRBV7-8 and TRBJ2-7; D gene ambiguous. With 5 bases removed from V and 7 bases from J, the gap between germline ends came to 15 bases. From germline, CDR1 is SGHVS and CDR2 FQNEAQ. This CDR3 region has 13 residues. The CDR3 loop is CASSTRPFDEQYF. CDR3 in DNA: TGTGCCAGCAGCACCCGACCGTTTGATGAGCAGTACTTC.

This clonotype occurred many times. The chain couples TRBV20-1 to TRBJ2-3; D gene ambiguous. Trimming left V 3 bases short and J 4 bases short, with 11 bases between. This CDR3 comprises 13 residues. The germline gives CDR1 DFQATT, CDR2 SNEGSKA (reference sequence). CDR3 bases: TGCAGTGCTAGCTGGCATGTGTCAGATACGCAGTATTTT. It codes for CSASWHVSDTQYF.

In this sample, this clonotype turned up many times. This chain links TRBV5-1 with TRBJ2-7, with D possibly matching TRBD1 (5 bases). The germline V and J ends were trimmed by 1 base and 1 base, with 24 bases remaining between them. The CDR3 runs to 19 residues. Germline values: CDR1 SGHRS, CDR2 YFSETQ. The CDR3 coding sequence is TGCGCCAGCAGCTTGCCGCTGGGTCAGGGTAGAAGAGAGTCCTACGAGCAGTACTTC. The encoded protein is CASSLPLGQGRRESYEQYF.

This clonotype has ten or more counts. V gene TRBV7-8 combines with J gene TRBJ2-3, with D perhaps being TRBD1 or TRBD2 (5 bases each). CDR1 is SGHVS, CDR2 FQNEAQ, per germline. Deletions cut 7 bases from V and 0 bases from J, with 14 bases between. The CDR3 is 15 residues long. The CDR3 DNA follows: TGTGCCAGCACCGCCGGGACCCCTAGCACAGATACGCAGTATTTT. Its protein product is CASTAGTPSTDTQYF.

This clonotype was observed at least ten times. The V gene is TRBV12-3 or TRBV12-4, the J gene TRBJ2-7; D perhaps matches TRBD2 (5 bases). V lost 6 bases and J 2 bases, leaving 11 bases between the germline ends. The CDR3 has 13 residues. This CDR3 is CASSPTGTYEQYF. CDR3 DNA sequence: TGTGCCAGCAGCCCGACGGGAACCTACGAGCAGTACTTC.

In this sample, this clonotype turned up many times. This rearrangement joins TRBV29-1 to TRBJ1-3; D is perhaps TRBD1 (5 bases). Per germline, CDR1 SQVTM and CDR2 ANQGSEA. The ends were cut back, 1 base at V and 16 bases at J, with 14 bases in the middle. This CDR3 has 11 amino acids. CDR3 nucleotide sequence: TGCAGCGTTGAAGGTGCCGGCAGGGCTTATTTT. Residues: CSVEGAGRAYF.

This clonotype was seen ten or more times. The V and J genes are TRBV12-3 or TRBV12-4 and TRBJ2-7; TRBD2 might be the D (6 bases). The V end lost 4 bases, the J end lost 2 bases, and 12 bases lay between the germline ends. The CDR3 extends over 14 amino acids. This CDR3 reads CASSSPGTPYEQYF. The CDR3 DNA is TGTGCCAGCAGTTCCCCCGGGACTCCCTACGAGCAGTACTTC.

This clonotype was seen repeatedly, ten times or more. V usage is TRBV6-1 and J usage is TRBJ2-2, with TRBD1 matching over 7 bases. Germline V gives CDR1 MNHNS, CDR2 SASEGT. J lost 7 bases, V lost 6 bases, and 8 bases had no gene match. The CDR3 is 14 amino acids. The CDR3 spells CASRTGTSDGELFF. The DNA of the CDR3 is TGTGCCAGCAGGACAGGGACATCCGACGGGGAGCTGTTTTTT.

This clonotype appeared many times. The CDR3 DNA reads as TGTGCCAGCAGCCCGAACGAGGGACGCAATCAGCCCCAGCATTTT. Translating it yields CASSPNEGRNQPQHF. The chain recombines TRBV5-8 with TRBJ1-5; TRBD1 is a possible D gene (5 bases). This CDR3 has 15 amino acids. Germline loops: CDR1 SGHTS, CDR2 YDEGEE. V was shortened by 4 bases and J by 2 bases, with 13 bases between the two germline ends.

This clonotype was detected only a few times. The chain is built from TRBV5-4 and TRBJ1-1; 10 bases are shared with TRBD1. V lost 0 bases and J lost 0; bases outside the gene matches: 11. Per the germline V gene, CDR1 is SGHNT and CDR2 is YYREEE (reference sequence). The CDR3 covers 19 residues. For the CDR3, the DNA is TGTGCCAGCAGCTTGGAGGAACGACAGGGGGCCTTCTTGAACACTGAAGCTTTCTTT. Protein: CASSLEERQGAFLNTEAFF.

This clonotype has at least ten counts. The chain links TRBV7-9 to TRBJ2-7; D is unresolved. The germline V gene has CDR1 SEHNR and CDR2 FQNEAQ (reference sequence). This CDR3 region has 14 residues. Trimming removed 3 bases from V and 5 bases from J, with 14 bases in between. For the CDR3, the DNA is TGTGCCAGCAGCTTTGTAGGTCTCGCCCACGAGCAGTACTTC. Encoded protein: CASSFVGLAHEQYF.

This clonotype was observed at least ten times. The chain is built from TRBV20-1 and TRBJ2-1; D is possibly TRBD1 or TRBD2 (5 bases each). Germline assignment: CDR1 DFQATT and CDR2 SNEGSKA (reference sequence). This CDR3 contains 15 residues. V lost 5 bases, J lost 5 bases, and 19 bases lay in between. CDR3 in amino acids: CSALGELRADNEQFF. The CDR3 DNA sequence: TGCAGTGCTTTGGGGGAACTCCGGGCCGACAATGAGCAGTTCTTC.

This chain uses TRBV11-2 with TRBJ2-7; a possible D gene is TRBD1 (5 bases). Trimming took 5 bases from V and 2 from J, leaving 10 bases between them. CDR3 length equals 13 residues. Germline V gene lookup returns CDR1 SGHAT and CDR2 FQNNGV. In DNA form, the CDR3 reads TGTGCCAGCAGCGCCCTGGACACCTACGAGCAGTACTTC. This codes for CASSALDTYEQYF.

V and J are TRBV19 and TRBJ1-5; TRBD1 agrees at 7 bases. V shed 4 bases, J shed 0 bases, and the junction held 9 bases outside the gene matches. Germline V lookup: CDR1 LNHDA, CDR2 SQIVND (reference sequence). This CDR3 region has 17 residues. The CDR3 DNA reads TGTGCCAGTAGTAAGGGACAGAGAGCATATAGCAATCAGCCCCAGCATTTT. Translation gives CASSKGQRAYSNQPQHF.

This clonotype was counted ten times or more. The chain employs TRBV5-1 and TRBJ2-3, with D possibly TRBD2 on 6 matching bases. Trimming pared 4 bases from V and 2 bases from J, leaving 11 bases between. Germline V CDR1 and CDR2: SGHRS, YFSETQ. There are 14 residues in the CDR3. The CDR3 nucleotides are TGCGCCAGCAGCGGAGGGACCGTCACAGATACGCAGTATTTT. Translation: CASSGGTVTDTQYF. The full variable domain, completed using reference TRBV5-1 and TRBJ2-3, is KAGVTQTPRYLIKTRGQQVTLSCSPISGHRSVSWYQQTPGQGLQFLFEYFSETQRNKGNFPGRFSGRQFSNSRSEMNVSTLELGDSALYLCASSGGTVTDTQYFGPGTRLTVL.

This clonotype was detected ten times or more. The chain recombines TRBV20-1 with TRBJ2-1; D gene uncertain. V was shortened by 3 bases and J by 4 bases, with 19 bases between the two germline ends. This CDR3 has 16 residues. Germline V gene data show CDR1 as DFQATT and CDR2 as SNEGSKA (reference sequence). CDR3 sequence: CSASPERVMVYNEQFF. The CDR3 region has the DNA TGCAGTGCTAGCCCCGAAAGGGTTATGGTTTACAATGAGCAGTTCTTC.

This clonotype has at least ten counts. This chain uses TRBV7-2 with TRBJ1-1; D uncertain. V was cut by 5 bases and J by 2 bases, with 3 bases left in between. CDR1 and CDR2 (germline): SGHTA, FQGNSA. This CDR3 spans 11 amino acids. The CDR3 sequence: CASSVNTEAFF. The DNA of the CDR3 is TGTGCCAGCAGCGTTAACACTGAAGCTTTCTTT.

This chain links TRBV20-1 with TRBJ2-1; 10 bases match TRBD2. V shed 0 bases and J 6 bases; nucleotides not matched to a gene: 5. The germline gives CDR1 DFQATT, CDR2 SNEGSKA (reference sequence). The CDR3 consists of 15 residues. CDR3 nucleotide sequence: TGCAGTGCTAGAGATGGTGAGCGGGGGGGCAATGAGCAGTTCTTC. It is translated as CSARDGERGGNEQFF.

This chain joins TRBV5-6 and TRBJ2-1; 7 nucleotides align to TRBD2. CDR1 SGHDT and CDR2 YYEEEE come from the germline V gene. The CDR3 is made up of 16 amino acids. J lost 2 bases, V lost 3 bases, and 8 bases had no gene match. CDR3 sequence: CASSSPGLDTYNEQFF. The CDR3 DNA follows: TGTGCCAGCAGCTCCCCTGGACTAGACACCTACAATGAGCAGTTCTTC. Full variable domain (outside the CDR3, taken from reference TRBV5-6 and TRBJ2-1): DAGVTQSPTHLIKTRGQQVTLRCSPKSGHDTVSWYQQALGQGPQFIFQYYEEEERQRGNFPDRFSGHQFPNYSSELNVNALLLGDSALYLCASSSPGLDTYNEQFFGPGTRLTVL.

Here the CDR3 DNA reads TGTGCCAGCAGTCCGCCCGGGGCTAGCGGGAGTTTGTCCTACGAGCAGTACTTC. Amino acid sequence: CASSPPGASGSLSYEQYF. The chain links TRBV12-3 or TRBV12-4 to TRBJ2-7, with 10 bases lining up with TRBD2. The CDR3 sequence is 18 residues long. Trimming removed 5 bases from V and 1 base from J; junction bases left unmatched: 14.